Listed here are 32 T cell receptor beta chains from one sample, sequenced in a study of cytomegalovirus exposure and HLA in healthy donors. Vbeta (60) and Jbeta (13) primers were used in the PCR. Some clones are missing from TCRdb's copy, which holds only in-frame ones; the method was immunoSEQ multiplex PCR. The data hold approximately 74,000 clones, with roughly 80% observed a single time. Sequencing input: PBMCs. These receptors were taken from a woman younger than 45 in good health and CMV-seronegative.

V gene TRBV7-2 combines with J gene TRBJ1-5; D is perhaps TRBD1 (5 bases). Germline V CDR1 and CDR2: SGHTA, FQGNSA. Trimming removed 5 bases at V and 1 base at J, with 18 bases between. The CDR3 is 17 amino acids. The CDR3 protein is CASSADAGGWSNQPQHF. The DNA for the CDR3 is TGTGCCAGCAGCGCGGATGCGGGGGGATGGAGCAATCAGCCCCAGCATTTT.

The J gene is TRBJ1-1, the V gene TRBV10-1; tentatively, D is TRBD1 (6 bases). Trimming pared 0 bases from V and 10 bases from J, leaving 15 bases between. The CDR3 loop spans 14 amino acids. Germline CDR1 WNHNN, CDR2 SYGVQD (reference sequence). The CDR3 DNA reads as TGCGCCAGCAGTGAGTCGACCAGGGGCGTTCGAGCTTTCTTT. Its translation: CASSESTRGVRAFF.

The CDR3 DNA reads TGTGCCAGTAGTTTAACGGGTAGCAATCAGCCCCAGCATTTT. This translates into CASSLTGSNQPQHF. The chain carries TRBV19 and TRBJ1-5; D not certain. From germline, CDR1 is LNHDA and CDR2 SQIVND (reference sequence). This CDR3 comprises 14 residues. V was shortened by 5 bases and J by 0 bases, with 8 bases between the two germline ends.

The chain combines TRBV7-9 with TRBJ1-6, with TRBD1 matching over 10 bases. Germline assignment: CDR1 SEHNR and CDR2 FQNEAQ (reference sequence). The CDR3 consists of 15 residues. J gave up 5 bases and V 5 bases, and 3 bases lay outside the gene matches. The chain's CDR3 is CASSTGQGDNSPLHF. As DNA, the CDR3 is TGTGCCAGCAGCACCGGACAGGGGGATAATTCACCCCTCCACTTT.

The rearrangement joins TRBV6-1 to TRBJ1-5; no definite D call. Looked up from germline, CDR1 is MNHNS and CDR2 is SASEGT. The V gene lost 3 bases and the J gene lost 0 bases, with 12 bases spanning the gap. The CDR3 is 16 residues long. The CDR3 region is CASSEALGVSNQPQHF. The CDR3 bases are TGTGCCAGCAGTGAGGCTCTAGGAGTTAGCAATCAGCCCCAGCATTTT.

This rearrangement joins TRBV19 to TRBJ2-1; the D gene is possibly TRBD1 (5 bases). Trimming pared 2 bases from V and 0 bases from J, leaving 11 bases between. The CDR3 totals 16 residues. The germline gives CDR1 LNHDA, CDR2 SQIVND (reference sequence). The CDR3 DNA is TGTGCCAGTAGTATAAGTCAGGGCCTCTCCTACAATGAGCAGTTCTTC. Translated: CASSISQGLSYNEQFF.

This chain uses TRBV11-2 with TRBJ2-1; TRBD1 matches at 8 bases. From germline, CDR1 is SGHAT and CDR2 FQNNGV. This CDR3 comprises 16 residues. The J segment lost 1 base and the V segment lost 5 bases, leaving 7 bases of the junction unmatched. The CDR3 bases are TGTGCCAGCAGCCCGACGACAGGGGAGTCCTACAATGAGCAGTTCTTC. It encodes CASSPTTGESYNEQFF.

This chain joins TRBV6-4 and TRBJ2-1, with D unresolved. V was trimmed by 4 bases and J by 3 bases, leaving 7 bases between them. The CDR3 is 13 amino acids. The germline V gene encodes CDR1 MRHNA and CDR2 SNTAGT. Here the CDR3 reads CASSAVDYNEQFF. CDR3 nucleotide sequence: TGTGCCAGCAGTGCTGTAGACTACAATGAGCAGTTCTTC.

V is TRBV6-1 and J is TRBJ2-5; 9 bases are shared with TRBD2. The V gene's germline CDR1 is MNHNS and CDR2 SASEGT. The CDR3 sequence is 14 residues long. The V gene end was trimmed by 8 bases and the J gene end by 5 bases; junction bases not matched to a gene: 9. The CDR3 DNA sequence: TGTGCCAGCCAGCGGGGGGCTGGGTACGAGACCCAGTACTTC. Protein: CASQRGAGYETQYF.

The rearrangement links TRBV30 to TRBJ2-3; TRBD2 matches 12 bases. Germline CDR1 and CDR2: GTSNPN and SVGIG (reference sequence). This CDR3 has 15 amino acids. V was pared by 5 bases and J by 6 bases, with 9 bases of the junction left unmatched. This CDR3 reads CAWGLASGGADTQYF. The CDR3, as DNA: TGTGCCTGGGGCCTGGCTAGCGGGGGGGCCGATACGCAGTATTTT.

The rearrangement links TRBV7-2 to TRBJ1-3, with 10 bases identical to TRBD1. The CDR3 spans 16 residues. Germline V gene sequence: CDR1 SGHTA, CDR2 FQGNSA. The V segment lost 5 bases and the J segment 4 bases; nucleotides outside the gene matches: 8. This CDR3 reads CASSHQGTGEGNTIYF. CDR3 DNA sequence: TGTGCCAGCAGCCACCAGGGGACAGGGGAAGGAAACACCATATATTTT.

This chain links TRBV7-9 with TRBJ1-4; D is unclear. Germline CDR1 and CDR2: SEHNR and FQNEAQ (reference sequence). The CDR3 spans 16 residues. V dropped 4 bases and J dropped 12 bases, with 24 bases sitting between them. This chain's CDR3 is CASSSSYSTAGWELFF. Written as DNA, the CDR3 is TGTGCCAGCAGCTCCTCTTACTCCACGGCCGGGTGGGAACTGTTTTTT.

In this sample, this clone turned up a few times. J is TRBJ1-1 and V is TRBV5-6; D uncertain. In germline, CDR1 is SGHDT, CDR2 YYEEEE. V lost 2 bases to trimming and J lost 1 base, with 12 bases between them. This CDR3 has 15 residues. This CDR3 is CASSFAVRGNTEAFF. The CDR3 DNA reads TGTGCCAGCAGCTTTGCGGTGCGGGGGAACACTGAAGCTTTCTTT.

The genes are TRBV19 and TRBJ1-1; 8 bases align to TRBD1. The J segment lost 4 bases and the V segment lost 3 bases, leaving 10 bases of the junction unmatched. The germline CDR1 and CDR2 sequences are LNHDA and SQIVND (reference sequence). The CDR3 is made up of 16 amino acids. The CDR3: CASSIGQGASRTEAFF. For the CDR3, the DNA is TGTGCCAGTAGTATTGGACAGGGCGCGAGTCGCACTGAAGCTTTCTTT.

The V call is TRBV7-2, the J call TRBJ1-3; 8 bases align to TRBD1. The trim removed 5 bases at V and 0 bases at J, leaving 6 bases unmatched. The CDR3 is 16 amino acids. Germline V lookup: CDR1 SGHTA, CDR2 FQGNSA. CDR3 in DNA: TGTGCCAGCAGCCCAGGGGGCAAGCTCTCTGGAAACACCATATATTTT. Protein product: CASSPGGKLSGNTIYF.

The count of this clone is one. This rearrangement joins TRBV18 to TRBJ2-5, with D perhaps TRBD1 (5 bases). Gene TRBJ2-7 matches the end of the DNA better, so the J call may be wrong. Per germline, CDR1 KGHSH and CDR2 LQKENI. The CDR3 spans 14 residues. CDR3 sequence (DNA): TGTGCCAGCTCCCCTGGGGCCCATCCTTACGAGCAGTACTTC. Encoded protein: CASSPGAHPYEQYF.

This chain uses TRBV9 with TRBJ1-2; 10 positions match TRBD1. Germline assignment: CDR1 SGDLS and CDR2 YYNGEE. V lost 4 bases and J lost 3; bases outside the gene matches: 12. The CDR3 runs to 17 residues. The DNA of the CDR3 is TGTGCCAGCAGCCCATCCGGGGACAGGGGCCCCTACTATGGCTACACCTTC. It translates to CASSPSGDRGPYYGYTF.

This rearrangement joins TRBV28 to TRBJ1-4; TRBD1 agrees at 9 bases. Germline CDR1 is MDHEN and CDR2 is SYDVKM. There are 16 residues in the CDR3. The V and J ends lost 7 bases and 2 bases, in that order; junction bases with no gene match: 8. DNA for the CDR3: TGTGCCAGCACTCCACAGGGGGCTCGTACTAATGAAAAACTGTTTTTT. Translated, it gives CASTPQGARTNEKLFF.

The rearrangement uses TRBV6-1 and TRBJ1-5; weak D call: TRBD1 (5 bases). The CDR3 spans 13 residues. Trimming left V 3 bases short and J 4 bases short, with 7 bases between. From germline, CDR1 is MNHNS and CDR2 SASEGT. Here the CDR3 reads CASSEGLNQPQHF. The DNA for the CDR3 is TGTGCCAGCAGTGAGGGGCTTAATCAGCCCCAGCATTTT.

The sample holds one count of this clone. The chain combines TRBV28 with TRBJ2-1; 10 positions agree with TRBD1. Trimming removed 1 base from V and 8 bases from J; junction bases left unmatched: 8. The germline V gene has CDR1 MDHEN and CDR2 SYDVKM. CDR3 length: 16 amino acids. The CDR3 here is CASSLYDRGRRDEQFF. DNA of the CDR3: TGTGCCAGCAGTTTATATGACAGGGGGCGGCGAGATGAGCAGTTCTTC. Together with reference TRBV28 and TRBJ2-1, the CDR3 gives the full variable domain: DVKVTQSSRYLVKRTGEKVFLECVQDMDHENMFWYRQDPGLGLRLIYFSYDVKMKEKGDIPEGYSVSREKKERFSLILESASTNQTSMYLCASSLYDRGRRDEQFFGPGTRLTVL.

The chain has TRBV7-9 and TRBJ2-5; 10 nucleotides align to TRBD2. The DNA matches TRBJ2-7 better at its end, which makes the J call doubtful. Germline V CDR1 and CDR2: SEHNR, FQNEAQ (reference sequence). This CDR3 contains 13 residues. This CDR3 reads CASSLAGAYEQYF. Here the CDR3 DNA reads TGTGCCAGCAGTCTAGCGGGGGCCTACGAGCAGTACTTC.

In this sample, this clone turned up once. Its ends do not fully match the called genes, so a read error is possible. Other DNA sequences of this sample code for an identical CDR3. The chain is built from TRBV6-1 and TRBJ2-7; possible D gene TRBD2, 7 bases. This CDR3 is 11 amino acids long. Germline assignment: CDR1 MNHNS and CDR2 SASEGT. The CDR3 spells CASSEGGEQYF. For the CDR3, the DNA is TGCGCCAGCAGTGAGGGGGGGGAGCAGTACTTC.

This chain uses TRBV9 with TRBJ1-2; TRBD1 matches 9 bases. The germline V gene encodes CDR1 SGDLS and CDR2 YYNGEE. The CDR3 length is 15 residues. V was pared by 5 bases and J by 5 bases, with 10 bases of the junction left unmatched. DNA of the CDR3: TGTGCCAGCAGGAATCCGGGACAGGGAAATTATGGCTACACCTTC. Translating gives CASRNPGQGNYGYTF.

The rearrangement joins TRBV5-4 to TRBJ2-1; 8 bases are a match to TRBD1. CDR3 length: 15 residues. J was trimmed by 7 bases and V by 0 bases; bases with no gene match: 6. CDR1 SGHNT and CDR2 YYREEE come from the germline V gene (reference sequence). The CDR3 bases are TGTGCCAGCAGCTTGGACATTGACAGGGGTAATGAGCAGTTCTTC. As protein: CASSLDIDRGNEQFF.

The V call is TRBV12-5, the J call TRBJ1-5; 10 bases match TRBD1. This CDR3 spans 15 amino acids. From germline, CDR1 is LGHNT and CDR2 FRNRAP. V lost 11 bases and J lost 1; bases outside the gene matches: 8. The CDR3 reads CARGQGIWSNQPQHF. The CDR3 nucleotides are TGTGCTCGGGGACAGGGGATCTGGAGCAATCAGCCCCAGCATTTT.

The J gene is TRBJ2-5, the V gene TRBV5-1, with 11 bases that match TRBD2. The CDR3 is 15 amino acids. The V gene end was trimmed by 0 bases and the J gene end by 5 bases; junction bases not matched to a gene: 3. Germline values: CDR1 SGHRS, CDR2 YFSETQ. The CDR3 loop is CASSLAGTSGETQYF. Written as DNA, the CDR3 is TGCGCCAGCAGCTTGGCTGGGACTAGCGGTGAGACCCAGTACTTC.

J is TRBJ1-1 and V is TRBV9; TRBD1 agrees at 9 bases. After removal of 3 bases from V and 0 bases from J, the junction contained 9 bases not matched to a gene. Per germline, CDR1 SGDLS and CDR2 YYNGEE. CDR3 length: 17 amino acids. The CDR3: CASSATGGAGMNTEAFF. CDR3 sequence (DNA): TGTGCCAGCAGCGCTACAGGGGGCGCAGGGATGAACACTGAAGCTTTCTTT.

This clone showed up just once. The CDR3 nucleotides read TGTGCCAGTAGTATAGGGCGGGACAGGGGACCCTATGGCTACACCTTC. This gives the protein CASSIGRDRGPYGYTF. The rearrangement uses TRBV19 and TRBJ1-2; 10 bases map to TRBD1. Germline CDR1 is LNHDA and CDR2 is SQIVND (reference sequence). With 1 base clipped from V and 4 bases from J, the junction kept 6 bases outside the gene matches. The CDR3 is 16 amino acids.

This sequence joins TRBV7-9 and TRBJ2-3, with a possible D match to TRBD2 (5 bases). The CDR3 has 16 residues. Trimming removed 1 base from V and 3 bases from J, with 14 bases in between. Germline V CDR1 and CDR2: SEHNR, FQNEAQ (reference sequence). The CDR3, as DNA: TGTGCCAGCAGCTTAGGAACCTCGGGCGGGACAGATACGCAGTATTTT. Translated: CASSLGTSGGTDTQYF.

CDR3 residues: CASSLAGGGRSPLHF. The CDR3 DNA follows: TGCGCCAGCAGCTTGGCTGGCGGCGGGCGCTCACCCCTCCACTTT. The chain employs TRBV5-1 and TRBJ1-6; D call uncertain. V lost 0 bases and J 10 bases, leaving 14 bases between the germline ends. The CDR3 is 15 amino acids. Looked up from germline, CDR1 is SGHRS and CDR2 is YFSETQ.

This clone was observed a few times. V and J are TRBV7-8 and TRBJ1-3; tentatively, D is TRBD1 (5 bases). Trimming removed 4 bases from V and 1 base from J, with 11 bases in between. Germline V CDR1 and CDR2: SGHVS, FQNEAQ. The CDR3 has 15 amino acids. The CDR3 DNA is TGTGCCAGCAGCTATAGGGGTAGGTCTGGAAACACCATATATTTT. It translates to CASSYRGRSGNTIYF.

This chain joins TRBV5-8 and TRBJ1-5; D ambiguous. V lost 0 bases, J lost 4 bases, and 14 bases lay in between. Germline-derived CDR1 and CDR2 are SGHTS and YDEGEE. The CDR3 covers 16 residues. Here the CDR3 reads CASSLGQRLRNQPQHF. CDR3 bases: TGTGCCAGCAGCTTGGGCCAGAGACTGAGAAATCAGCCCCAGCATTTT.